The 27 T cell receptor beta chains below all came from one sample that was sequenced in a study of CD8 T cells in Susac syndrome. RNA was extracted with the RNeasy kit, and a quantity of about 0.45 to 1 ug was reverse transcribed using random hexamers. MiXCR, applied by TCRdb to the immunoSEQ multiplex PCR reads, yields one record per CDR3 protein. The data hold some 250,000 distinct CDR3 sequences, with about 96% observed a single time. Sequencing was performed on CD4+ T cells from PBMCs. These receptors were obtained from a human donor with Susac syndrome.

The CDR3 sequence is CSVARGASGRAGETQYF. As DNA, the CDR3 is TGCAGCGTTGCACGAGGGGCTAGCGGGAGGGCCGGAGAGACCCAGTACTTC. J is TRBJ2-5 and V is TRBV29-1, with 12 bases that match TRBD2. There are 17 residues in the CDR3. CDR1 is SQVTM and CDR2 is ANQGSEA in the germline V gene. The trim removed 4 bases at V and 4 bases at J, leaving 13 bases unmatched.

V is TRBV3-1 and J is TRBJ2-1; 11 bases are shared with TRBD2. The ends lost 4 bases at V and 6 bases at J; junction bases unmatched: 8. This CDR3 comprises 16 residues. From germline, CDR1 is LGHDT and CDR2 YNNKEL (reference sequence). CDR3 loop: CASSPLAGGGSNEQFF. The CDR3 DNA is TGTGCCAGCAGCCCCCTAGCGGGAGGAGGATCCAATGAGCAGTTCTTC.

This chain joins TRBV5-6 and TRBJ1-5; TRBD1 might be the D (5 bases). The CDR3 loop spans 15 amino acids. Germline V gene lookup returns CDR1 SGHDT and CDR2 YYEEEE. The germline V and J ends were trimmed by 1 base and 0 bases, with 8 bases remaining between them. CDR3 in DNA: TGTGCCAGCAGCTTGTATGGGGCTAGCAATCAGCCCCAGCATTTT. Protein product: CASSLYGASNQPQHF.

V usage is TRBV3-1 and J usage is TRBJ2-2; D is unresolved. With 7 bases removed from V and 5 bases from J, the gap between germline ends came to 8 bases. Per the germline V gene, CDR1 is LGHDT and CDR2 is YNNKEL (reference sequence). The CDR3 is 12 amino acids. The CDR3 loop reads CASTENTGELFF. The CDR3 region has the DNA TGTGCCAGCACCGAGAATACCGGGGAGCTGTTTTTT.

The V and J genes are TRBV12-3 or TRBV12-4 and TRBJ1-2, with D tentatively TRBD1 (5 bases). V was clipped by 3 bases and J by 4 bases, with 9 bases between them. The length of the CDR3 is 13 residues. Here the CDR3 DNA reads TGTGCCAGCAGTTTCCTGGGGACCTATGGCTACACCTTC. Amino acids: CASSFLGTYGYTF.

The V and J genes are TRBV10-3 and TRBJ1-2; D uncertain. Between the trimmed V and J ends, which lost 10 bases and 4 bases, there was a span of 13 bases. In germline, CDR1 is ENHRY, CDR2 SYGVKD. The CDR3 sequence is 12 residues long. CDR3 region: CATSLDVYGYTF. CDR3 bases: TGTGCCACCTCCTTGGACGTCTATGGCTACACCTTC.

The V gene is TRBV25-1, the J gene TRBJ2-3, with 9 nucleotides matching TRBD1. CDR1 and CDR2 (germline): MGHDK, SYGVNS. The V segment lost 1 base and the J segment 3 bases; nucleotides outside the gene matches: 5. This CDR3 spans 16 amino acids. Here the CDR3 reads CASSEFWDRETDTQYF. DNA of the CDR3: TGTGCCAGCAGTGAATTTTGGGACAGGGAAACAGATACGCAGTATTTT.

The chain is built from TRBV24-1 and TRBJ2-1; the match to TRBD1 covers 9 bases. Germline trimming cut 2 bases from V and 10 bases from J; bases unmatched to any gene: 14. This CDR3 has 17 amino acids. Germline V gene data show CDR1 as KGHDR and CDR2 as SFDVKD. CDR3 residues: CATSDWPGTGRSGEQFF. The CDR3 nucleotides are TGTGCCACCAGTGATTGGCCCGGGACAGGGAGGTCAGGGGAGCAGTTCTTC.

The gene calls are TRBV29-1 and TRBJ1-1; possibly TRBD1 for D (6 bases). CDR3 length: 13 residues. V dropped 8 bases and J dropped 7 bases, with 20 bases sitting between them. The V gene's germline CDR1 is SQVTM and CDR2 ANQGSEA. Here the CDR3 reads CSLNPGGGGEAFF. The CDR3 DNA reads as TGCAGCCTTAACCCTGGGGGGGGCGGTGAAGCTTTCTTT. Variable domain in full (rest from reference TRBV29-1 and TRBJ1-1): SAVISQKPSRDICQRGTSLTIQCQVDSQVTMMFWYRQQPGQSLTLIATANQGSEATYESGFVIDKFPISRPNLTFSTLTVSNMSPEDSSIYLCSLNPGGGGEAFFGQGTRLTVV.

This chain uses TRBV20-1 with TRBJ1-2; D gene unclear. Germline lookup yields CDR1 DFQATT and CDR2 SNEGSKA (reference sequence). Trimming removed 5 bases from V and 2 bases from J, with 9 bases in between. The CDR3 is 12 amino acids. The CDR3 sequence: CSAETSNYGYTF. The CDR3 DNA sequence: TGCAGTGCTGAGACCTCAAACTATGGCTACACCTTC.

This sequence joins TRBV30 and TRBJ2-7; no reliable D call. Trimming shortened V by 2 bases and J by 3 bases, and 5 bases separated the two germline ends. This CDR3 region has 11 residues. Germline CDR1 is GTSNPN and CDR2 is SVGIG (reference sequence). The CDR3 sequence is CAWSSIYEQYF. CDR3 coding DNA: TGTGCCTGGAGTTCCATCTACGAGCAGTACTTC.

This clonotype was observed once. The gene calls are TRBV7-8 and TRBJ1-2; unclear D gene. This CDR3 region has 15 residues. V was trimmed by 5 bases and J by 5 bases, leaving 18 bases between them. Germline CDR1 and CDR2: SGHVS and FQNEAQ. CDR3 DNA: TGTGCCAGCAGCCCCCAAGAGGGTGCCTGGTATGGCTACACCTTC. Translated, it gives CASSPQEGAWYGYTF.

This chain links TRBV20-1 with TRBJ1-2, with a weak D call TRBD1 (5 bases). This CDR3 has 16 amino acids. Trimming left V 3 bases short and J 0 bases short, with 17 bases between. Germline loops: CDR1 DFQATT, CDR2 SNEGSKA (reference sequence). CDR3 in DNA: TGCAGTGCTAGTCTTGCTACAGGACGAGCTAACTATGGCTACACCTTC. The encoded protein is CSASLATGRANYGYTF.

This clonotype was counted between two and nine times. The CDR3 coding sequence is TGTGCCAGCAGCCCCAGCTCCTACAATGAGCAGTTCTTC. Translation: CASSPSSYNEQFF. The gene calls are TRBV7-2 and TRBJ2-1; no reliable D call. The CDR3 length is 13 residues. Germline CDR1 SGHTA, CDR2 FQGNSA. V was shortened by 5 bases and J by 0 bases, with 5 bases between the two germline ends.

The chain joins TRBV24-1 to TRBJ2-5; no clear D gene. Per the germline V gene, CDR1 is KGHDR and CDR2 is SFDVKD. V shed 3 bases and J shed 5 bases, with 6 bases lying between them. This CDR3 spans 12 amino acids. CDR3: CATSDRYETQYF. CDR3 bases: TGTGCCACCAGTGATCGGTACGAGACCCAGTACTTC.

The chain joins TRBV27 to TRBJ2-7; D possibly matches TRBD1 or TRBD2 (5 bases each). The CDR3 runs 14 residues. V lost 3 bases to trimming and J lost 6 bases, with 15 bases between them. CDR1 is MNHEY, CDR2 SMNVEV, per germline (reference sequence). CDR3 protein: CASSLTWDVPEQYF. The CDR3 DNA sequence: TGTGCCAGCAGTTTGACTTGGGACGTTCCCGAGCAGTACTTC.

This clonotype was picked up one time. The V gene is TRBV24-1, the J gene TRBJ2-1; no firm D call. This CDR3 is built from 13 residues. Germline V gene lookup returns CDR1 KGHDR and CDR2 SFDVKD. Between the trimmed V and J ends, which lost 4 bases and 3 bases, there was a span of 6 bases. The DNA for the CDR3 is TGTGCCACCAGTGACGCCTACTACAATGAGCAGTTCTTC. This gives the protein CATSDAYYNEQFF.

This clonotype came up a few times. This chain joins TRBV20-1 and TRBJ1-4, with D unresolved. The CDR3 consists of 13 residues. Trimming pared 3 bases from V and 0 bases from J, leaving 5 bases between. Per germline, CDR1 DFQATT and CDR2 SNEGSKA (reference sequence). The CDR3 reads CSARSATNEKLFF. CDR3 sequence (DNA): TGCAGTGCTAGGTCAGCAACTAATGAAAAACTGTTTTTT.

The chain combines TRBV20-1 with TRBJ2-5; 7 bases are shared with TRBD2. The germline CDR1 and CDR2 sequences are DFQATT and SNEGSKA (reference sequence). The CDR3 is 14 residues long. V shed 3 bases, J shed 1 base, and the junction held 5 bases outside the gene matches. CDR3 amino acids: CSARPLAVQETQYF. CDR3 in DNA: TGCAGTGCTAGGCCGCTAGCGGTCCAAGAGACCCAGTACTTC.

V is TRBV5-1 and J is TRBJ2-5; 9 bases align to TRBD1. This CDR3 has 13 residues. CDR1 is SGHRS, CDR2 YFSETQ, per germline. The ends lost 4 bases at V and 4 bases at J; junction bases unmatched: 2. This CDR3 is CASSQGQGETQYF. CDR3 in DNA: TGCGCCAGCAGCCAGGGACAGGGAGAGACCCAGTACTTC.

CDR3 in DNA: TGCAGTGCTGAGGACGAGTACGAGCAGTACTTC. Translation: CSAEDEYEQYF. The genes are TRBV20-1 and TRBJ2-7, with D unclear. The CDR3 totals 11 residues. Trimming removed 5 bases from V and 4 bases from J, with 9 bases in between. In germline, CDR1 is DFQATT, CDR2 SNEGSKA (reference sequence).

J is TRBJ1-1 and V is TRBV4-1, with 9 bases lining up with TRBD1. Germline CDR1 is MGHRA and CDR2 is YSYEKL. Trimming at V came to 1 base and at J to 11 bases, leaving 8 bases not matched to a gene. The CDR3 is 14 residues long. The CDR3 sequence: CASSQVGDRGRAFF. DNA for the CDR3: TGCGCCAGCAGCCAAGTAGGCGACAGGGGGAGGGCTTTCTTT.

This chain connects TRBV12-3 or TRBV12-4 to TRBJ2-2; D remains ambiguous. The CDR3 extends over 14 amino acids. Trimming pared 6 bases from V and 1 base from J, leaving 9 bases between. CDR3 residues: CASRARRNTGELFF. The CDR3 DNA is TGTGCCAGCAGGGCCCGACGGAACACCGGGGAGCTGTTTTTT.

The chain carries TRBV30 and TRBJ1-1; no definite D call. The ends were cut back, 2 bases at V and 7 bases at J, with 11 bases in the middle. Germline loops: CDR1 GTSNPN, CDR2 SVGIG (reference sequence). The CDR3 spans 12 residues. CDR3 amino acids: CAWSTDNFEAFF. CDR3 nucleotide sequence: TGTGCCTGGAGTACAGATAACTTTGAAGCTTTCTTT.

V usage is TRBV9 and J usage is TRBJ1-2; no reliable D call. The ends were cut back, 4 bases at V and 6 bases at J, with 13 bases in the middle. CDR3 length: 13 residues. Germline CDR1 is SGDLS and CDR2 is YYNGEE. As DNA, the CDR3 is TGTGCCAGCAGCTCATCCGGGAGGGATGGCTACACCTTC. Amino acid sequence: CASSSSGRDGYTF.

The V call is TRBV15, the J call TRBJ2-7; 9 bases are shared with TRBD1. The CDR3 has 15 residues. The germline V gene has CDR1 LNHNV and CDR2 YYDKDF (reference sequence). Trimming took 1 base from V and 5 from J; bases not matched to a gene: 6. CDR3 sequence: CATSRAGTGRNEQYF. In DNA, the CDR3 is TGTGCCACCAGCAGAGCTGGGACAGGGAGGAACGAGCAGTACTTC. Using reference TRBV15 and TRBJ2-7 for the parts outside the CDR3, the full variable domain is DAMVIQNPRYQVTQFGKPVTLSCSQTLNHNVMYWYQQKSSQAPKLLFHYYDKDFNNEADTPDNFQSRRPNTSFCFLDIRSPGLGDTAMYLCATSRAGTGRNEQYFGPGTRLTVT.

The rearrangement joins TRBV5-4 to TRBJ2-1, with D perhaps TRBD1 (5 bases). Trimming shortened V by 0 bases and J by 6 bases, and 10 bases separated the two germline ends. The CDR3 is made up of 14 amino acids. CDR1 and CDR2 (germline): SGHNT, YYREEE (reference sequence). This CDR3 reads CASSLDQGVNEQFF. Written as DNA, the CDR3 is TGTGCCAGCAGCTTGGATCAGGGTGTCAATGAGCAGTTCTTC.